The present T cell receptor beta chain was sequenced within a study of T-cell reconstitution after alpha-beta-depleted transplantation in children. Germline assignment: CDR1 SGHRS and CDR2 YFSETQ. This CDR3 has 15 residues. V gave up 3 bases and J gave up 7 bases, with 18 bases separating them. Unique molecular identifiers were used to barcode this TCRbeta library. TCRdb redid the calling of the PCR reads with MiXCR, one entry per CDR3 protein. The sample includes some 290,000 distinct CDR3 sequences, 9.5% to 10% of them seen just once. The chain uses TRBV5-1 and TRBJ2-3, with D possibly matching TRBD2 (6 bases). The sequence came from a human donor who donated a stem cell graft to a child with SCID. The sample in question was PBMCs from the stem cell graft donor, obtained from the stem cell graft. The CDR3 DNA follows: TGCGCCAGCAGCTCGAAGACGGAGGGGTTGAATACGCAGTATTTT. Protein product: CASSSKTEGLNTQYF.